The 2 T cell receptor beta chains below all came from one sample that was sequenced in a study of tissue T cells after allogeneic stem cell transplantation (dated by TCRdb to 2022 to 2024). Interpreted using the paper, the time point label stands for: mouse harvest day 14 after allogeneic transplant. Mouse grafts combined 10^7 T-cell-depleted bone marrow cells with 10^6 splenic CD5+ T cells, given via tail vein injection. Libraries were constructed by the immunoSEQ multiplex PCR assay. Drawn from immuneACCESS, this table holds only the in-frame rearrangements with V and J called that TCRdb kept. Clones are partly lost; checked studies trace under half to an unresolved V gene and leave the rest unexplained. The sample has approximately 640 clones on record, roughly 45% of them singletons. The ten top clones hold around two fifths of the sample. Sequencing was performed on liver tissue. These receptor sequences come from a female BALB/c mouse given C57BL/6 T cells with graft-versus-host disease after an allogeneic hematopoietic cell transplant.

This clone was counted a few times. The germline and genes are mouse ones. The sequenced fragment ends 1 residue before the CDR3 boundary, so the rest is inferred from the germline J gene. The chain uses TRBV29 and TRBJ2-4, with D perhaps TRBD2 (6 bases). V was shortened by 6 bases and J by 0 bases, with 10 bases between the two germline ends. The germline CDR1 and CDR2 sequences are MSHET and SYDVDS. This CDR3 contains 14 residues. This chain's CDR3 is CASSPGTSQNTLYF. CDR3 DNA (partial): TGTGCTAGCAGCCCCGGGACTAGTCAAAACACCTTGTAC.

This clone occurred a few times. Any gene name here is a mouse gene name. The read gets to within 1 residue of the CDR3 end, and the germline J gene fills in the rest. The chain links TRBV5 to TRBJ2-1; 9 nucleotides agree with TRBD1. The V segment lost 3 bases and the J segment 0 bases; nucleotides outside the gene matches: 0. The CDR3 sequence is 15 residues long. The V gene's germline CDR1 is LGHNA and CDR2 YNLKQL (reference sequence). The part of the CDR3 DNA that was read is TGTGCCAGCAGCCAGGACAGGGGTAACTATGCTGAGCAGTTC. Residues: CASSQDRGNYAEQF. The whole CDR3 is CASSQDRGNYAEQFF.